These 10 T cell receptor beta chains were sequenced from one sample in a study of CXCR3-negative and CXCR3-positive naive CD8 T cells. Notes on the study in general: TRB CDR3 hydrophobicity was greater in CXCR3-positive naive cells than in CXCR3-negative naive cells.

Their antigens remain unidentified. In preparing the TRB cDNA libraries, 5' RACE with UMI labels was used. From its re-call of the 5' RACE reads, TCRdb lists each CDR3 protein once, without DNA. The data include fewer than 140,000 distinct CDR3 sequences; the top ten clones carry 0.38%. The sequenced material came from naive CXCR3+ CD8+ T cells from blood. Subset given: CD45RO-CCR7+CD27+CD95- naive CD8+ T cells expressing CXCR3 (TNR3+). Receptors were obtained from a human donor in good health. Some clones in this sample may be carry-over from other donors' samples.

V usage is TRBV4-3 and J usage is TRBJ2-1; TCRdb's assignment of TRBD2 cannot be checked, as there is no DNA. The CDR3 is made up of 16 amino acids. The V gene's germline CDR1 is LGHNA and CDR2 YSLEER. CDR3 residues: CASSPGLAASYNEQFF.

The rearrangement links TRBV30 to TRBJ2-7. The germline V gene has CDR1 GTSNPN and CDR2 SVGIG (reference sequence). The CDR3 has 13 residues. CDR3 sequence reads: CAWSDTQPYEQYF.

CDR3 amino acids: CASSLGGGYDEQYF. The chain has TRBV7-6 and TRBJ2-7; the TCRdb call, TRBD1, lacks DNA for checking. The CDR3 is 14 amino acids. From germline, CDR1 is SGHVS and CDR2 FNYEAQ.

CDR3 protein: CASSLYSGGLAEYEQYF. The genes are TRBV28 and TRBJ2-7; TCRdb proposes TRBD2, but this gene call is untestable without DNA. The germline CDR1 and CDR2 sequences are MDHEN and SYDVKM. The CDR3 runs to 17 residues.

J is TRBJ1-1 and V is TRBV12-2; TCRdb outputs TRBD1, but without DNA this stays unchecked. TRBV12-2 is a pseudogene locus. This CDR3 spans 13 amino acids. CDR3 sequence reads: CAPRGTLRSEAFF.

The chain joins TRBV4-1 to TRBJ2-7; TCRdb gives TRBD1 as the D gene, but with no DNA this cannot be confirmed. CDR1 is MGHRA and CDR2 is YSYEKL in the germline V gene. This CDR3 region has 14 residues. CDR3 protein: CASSQDHRGWGQYF.

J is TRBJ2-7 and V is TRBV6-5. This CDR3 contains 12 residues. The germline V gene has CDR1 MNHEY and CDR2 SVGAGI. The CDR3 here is CASLDQDYEQYF.

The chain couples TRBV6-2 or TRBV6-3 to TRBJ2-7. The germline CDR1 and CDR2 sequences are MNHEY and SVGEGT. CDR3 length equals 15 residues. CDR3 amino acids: CASSYSGGGPYEQYF.

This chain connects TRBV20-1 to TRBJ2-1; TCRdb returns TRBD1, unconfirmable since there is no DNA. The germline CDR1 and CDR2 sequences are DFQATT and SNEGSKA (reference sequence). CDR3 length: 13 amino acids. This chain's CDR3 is CSARPAGAEGQFF.

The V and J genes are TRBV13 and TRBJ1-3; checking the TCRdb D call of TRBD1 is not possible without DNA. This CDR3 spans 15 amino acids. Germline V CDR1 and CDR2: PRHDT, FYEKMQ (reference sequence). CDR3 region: CASSYTTGARNTIYF.